The sequence of this T cell receptor beta chain was determined in a study of identical twins. Study observations and caveats: Shared out-of-frame alpha sequences (those common to twins) showed excess low generation probability. Among beta out-of-frame sequences, excess sharing between twins appeared weaker. Findings came from cross-sectional statistics, without long-term follow-up of donors.

V dropped 2 bases and J dropped 8; count of bases not matched to a gene: 12. Germline assignment: CDR1 SGHRS and CDR2 YFSETQ. The CDR3 runs to 17 residues. This clonotype has a count of ten or more. The antigen remains undetermined. TCRdb analysed the 5' RACE reads with MiXCR anew, one entry per CDR3 protein. This table holds over 550,000 distinct CDR3 sequences, just over 7% found once. The sample was also reused in another study, on yellow fever vaccine responses in identical twins.

The V and J genes are TRBV5-1 and TRBJ2-1, with 11 bases fitting TRBD2. The clonotype originates from a woman aged 18-29 years in good health. What was sequenced was PBMCs. The CDR3 DNA is TGCGCCAGCAGCTTCTACCTTACTAGCGGGGGAGAGGATGAGCAGTTCTTC. Protein: CASSFYLTSGGEDEQFF.